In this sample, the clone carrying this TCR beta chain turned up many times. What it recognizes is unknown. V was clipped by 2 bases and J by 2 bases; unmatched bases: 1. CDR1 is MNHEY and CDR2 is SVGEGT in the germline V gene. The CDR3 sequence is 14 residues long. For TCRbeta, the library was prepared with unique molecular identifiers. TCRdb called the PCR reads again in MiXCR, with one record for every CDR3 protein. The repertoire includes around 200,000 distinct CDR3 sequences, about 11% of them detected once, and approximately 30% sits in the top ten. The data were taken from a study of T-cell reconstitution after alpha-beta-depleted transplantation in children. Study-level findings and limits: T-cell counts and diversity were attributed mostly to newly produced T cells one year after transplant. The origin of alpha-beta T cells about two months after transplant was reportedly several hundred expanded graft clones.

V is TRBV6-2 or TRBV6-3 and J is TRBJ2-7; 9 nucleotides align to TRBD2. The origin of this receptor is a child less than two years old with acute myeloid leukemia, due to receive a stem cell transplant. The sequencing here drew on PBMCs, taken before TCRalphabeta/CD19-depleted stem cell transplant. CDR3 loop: CASSYAGGAYEQYF. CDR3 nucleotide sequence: TGTGCCAGCAGTTACGCGGGAGGGGCCTACGAGCAGTACTTC.